The present TCR beta chain was sequenced within a study of TIL therapy for anti-PD-1-resistant metastatic lung cancer listed by TCRdb under 2021. About the investigation overall: Before any PD-1/PD-L1 blockade was given, tumors were harvested, nivolumab was then administered, and patients who progressed went on to receive lymphodepletion, an infusion of expanded TIL, and IL-2. T cell receptor beta sequencing of tumor and peripheral blood was used to follow clonotypes across the tumor, the expanded TIL product and serial blood samples. A median non-synonymous tumor mutation burden of more than 1.2 mutations per megabase was determined across the cohort by whole-exome sequencing. Most of the cohort had lung adenocarcinoma, four tumors were EGFR-mutant and two were ALK-rearranged, and half of the patients were current or former smokers. Enrolled patients had a median age of about 53 years (range 38-75) and a median tumor PD-L1 proportion score of around 5.6%. Results and caveats for the whole study, not just this receptor: The baseline peripheral repertoire was partially replaced by infused TIL clonotypes, which then decayed over months, and no apparent association between persistence and response was found. The study protocol defined all tumor marker inferences as exploratory. Generalizability was limited because the cohort was highly selected, with more treatment-naive, never-smoker and oncogene-addicted patients included than is typical.

Of note for this clone: It has no known antigen specificity. No base quality information exists; no much larger clone differs at one position.

In the paper's terms, the time point label means: pre-treatment sample, taken before nivolumab and TIL therapy. Adults with stage 4 NSCLC were enrolled from October 2017 to January 2020 in a dual-center phase I trial. Samples were obtained from a single-arm, open-label phase I trial in which tumor-infiltrating lymphocyte therapy with nivolumab was evaluated in advanced non-small cell lung cancer. Blood mononuclear cells from EDTA tubes were separated on a Ficoll gradient and snap-frozen as pellets, and DNA was extracted from the cells using a Qiagen mini-prep kit. TCR beta CDR3 regions were amplified from genomic DNA with the immunoSEQ v3 hsTCRB kit using bias-controlled multiplex PCR. TCR libraries were sequenced on an Illumina NextSeq 500 to approximately 2 million read pairs for survey level or about 5-6.5 million for deep level. The authors' pipeline ran thus. The immunoSEQ Analyzer software assigned V, D and J genes, filtered out non-productive sequences, and reported clonality. Repertoires were compared using productive Simpson clonality and Morisita overlap index of productive TRB rearrangements between infused TIL and blood. Absolute clonotype counts in blood were estimated as lymphocyte count times CD3+ fraction times the clone's productive frequency. TCRdb retrieved this table from immuneACCESS and kept in-frame rearrangements only. Not all clones are present; in checked studies, unresolved V genes account for under half, and no reason is known for the remainder. The V and J calls and clone size come from that table; D and trimming were worked out from the DNA. The sample data list about 60,000 clones, and 80% to 90% of these were observed just once. The ten largest clones represent approximately 2.4% of the sample.

This specimen consisted of blood, obtained at baseline. This TCR was sampled from a person aged 25-85 years with non-small cell lung cancer.

The nucleotides are TGTGCCAGCACCCAATCGGGGGAAGCTTTCTTT. This yields the protein CASTQSGEAFF. The chain joins TRBV12-3 or TRBV12-4 to TRBJ1-1; confidence is insufficient to name the D gene. From the cysteine up to the phenylalanine, the CDR3 has a length of 11 residues. The CDR3 DNA has 33 bases and is translated from base 1. V loses 7 bases of germline sequence and J loses 8 bases, and the interval between the two ends is 11 bases.